What follows describes a single T cell receptor (beta chain). The sample originates from a study of blood T cell repertoires in COVID-19. Study details: From T cells, B-cell-depleted T cells, or PBMCs came the material, which was cDNA or gDNA.

Original processing methods: For nucleated cells, counts were estimated from reference gene primer amplification. Assay: immunoSEQ multiplex PCR; the TCRdb copy retains only in-frame clones and omits some. V, J and clone size reflect that table, while D and trimming were determined from the DNA. This repertoire shows 85,000 to 110,000 clones, approximately 84% found once; its top ten account for 12%. Germline loops: CDR1 SGHKS, CDR2 YYEKEE (reference sequence). The V segment lost 0 bases and the J segment 6 bases; nucleotides outside the gene matches: 6. This CDR3 is built from 15 residues. The chain has TRBV5-5 and TRBJ1-5; 7 nucleotides align to TRBD1. This TCR derives from a human donor in a cohort sampled during active COVID-19. The sequenced material came from peripheral blood. DNA of the CDR3: TGTGCCAGCAGCTTGGAAGGGGGCTGGGGTCAGCCCCAGCATTTT. Translated: CASSLEGGWGQPQHF.